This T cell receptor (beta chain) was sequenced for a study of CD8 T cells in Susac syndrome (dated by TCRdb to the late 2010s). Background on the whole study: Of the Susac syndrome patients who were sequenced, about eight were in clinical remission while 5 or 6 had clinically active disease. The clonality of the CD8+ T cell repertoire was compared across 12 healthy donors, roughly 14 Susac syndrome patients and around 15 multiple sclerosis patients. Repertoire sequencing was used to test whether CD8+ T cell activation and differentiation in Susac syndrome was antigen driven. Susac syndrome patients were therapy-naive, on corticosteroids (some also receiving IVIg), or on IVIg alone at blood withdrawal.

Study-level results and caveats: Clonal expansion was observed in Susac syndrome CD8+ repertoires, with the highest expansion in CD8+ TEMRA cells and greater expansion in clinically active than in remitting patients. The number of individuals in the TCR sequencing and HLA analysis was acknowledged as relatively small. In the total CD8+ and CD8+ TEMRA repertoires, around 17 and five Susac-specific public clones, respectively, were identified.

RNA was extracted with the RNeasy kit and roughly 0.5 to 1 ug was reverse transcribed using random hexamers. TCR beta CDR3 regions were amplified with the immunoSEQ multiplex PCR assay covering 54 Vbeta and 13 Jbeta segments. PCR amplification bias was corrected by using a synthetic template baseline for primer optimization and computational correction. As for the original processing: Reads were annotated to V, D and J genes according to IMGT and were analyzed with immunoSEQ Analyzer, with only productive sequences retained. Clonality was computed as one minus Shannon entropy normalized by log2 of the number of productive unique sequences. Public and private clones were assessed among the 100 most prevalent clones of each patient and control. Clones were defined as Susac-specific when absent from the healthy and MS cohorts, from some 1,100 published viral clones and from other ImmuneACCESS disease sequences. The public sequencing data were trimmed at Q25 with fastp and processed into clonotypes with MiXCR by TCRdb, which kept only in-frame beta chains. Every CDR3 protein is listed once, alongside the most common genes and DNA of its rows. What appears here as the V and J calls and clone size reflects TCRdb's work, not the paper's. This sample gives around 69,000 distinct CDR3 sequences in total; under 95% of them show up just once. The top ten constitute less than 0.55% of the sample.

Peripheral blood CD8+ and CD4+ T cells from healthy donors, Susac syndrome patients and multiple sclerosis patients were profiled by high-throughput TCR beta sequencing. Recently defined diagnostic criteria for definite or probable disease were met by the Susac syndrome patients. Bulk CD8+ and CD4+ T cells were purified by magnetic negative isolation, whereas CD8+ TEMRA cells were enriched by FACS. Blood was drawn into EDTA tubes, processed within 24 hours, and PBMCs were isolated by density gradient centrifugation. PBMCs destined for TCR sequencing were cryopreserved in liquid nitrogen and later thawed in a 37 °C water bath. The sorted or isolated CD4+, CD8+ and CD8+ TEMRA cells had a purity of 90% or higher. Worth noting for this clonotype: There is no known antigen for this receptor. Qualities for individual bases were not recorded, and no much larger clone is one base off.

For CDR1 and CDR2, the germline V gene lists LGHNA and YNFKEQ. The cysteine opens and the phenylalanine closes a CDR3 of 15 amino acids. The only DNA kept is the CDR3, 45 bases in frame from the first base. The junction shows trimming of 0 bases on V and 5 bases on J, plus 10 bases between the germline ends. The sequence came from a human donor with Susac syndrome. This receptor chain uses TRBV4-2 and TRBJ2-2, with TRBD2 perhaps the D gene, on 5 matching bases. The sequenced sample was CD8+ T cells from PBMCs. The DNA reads TGTGCCAGCAGCCAAGATGGTCCGGGAACCGGGGAGCTGTTTTTT. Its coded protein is CASSQDGPGTGELFF.